This TCR beta chain was obtained from a study of blood T cells in healthy people across ages. Study-wide background: Template switching retrieved approximately one barcoded beta molecule for each two T cells. Findings of the study overall: A greater number of naive CD4+ cells and higher diversity distinguished long-lived donors from aged donors.

Ten or more counts support this clonotype. The antigen is undetermined. The CDR3 contains 13 residues. Germline CDR1 reads MNHNS; CDR2 reads SASEGT. The V gene lost 7 bases and the J gene lost 4 bases, with 13 bases spanning the gap. Primed by a sample-barcoded 5' primer and a J-beta primer mix, a second PCR proceeded for roughly 7 to 11 cycles. A single record per CDR3 protein comes from TCRdb applying MiXCR to the 5' RACE reads. The table lists 2 million or so distinct CDR3 sequences, around 48% of them singletons. Each of the donors had roughly 10 milliliters of peripheral blood drawn into EDTA-treated Vacutainer tubes.

The sequencing input was blood. The J gene is TRBJ2-5, the V gene TRBV6-1; TRBD2 might be the D (6 bases). This clonotype was obtained from a woman aged 40 to 50 in good health. This CDR3 is CASTGVRSETQYF. The CDR3 DNA reads TGTGCCAGCACGGGGGTTCGATCAGAGACCCAGTACTTC.